This T cell receptor (beta chain) was identified during a study of spatial heterogeneity in lung cancer. With 9 bases removed from V and 6 bases from J, the gap between germline ends came to 18 bases. The CDR3 has 13 amino acids. The germline V gene has CDR1 SNHLY and CDR2 FYNNEI. This sample's time point: blood at routine non-recurrence follow-up after resection. Unsorted tumor, nontumor lung tissue or cryopreserved PBMC supplied the whole RNA. A single record per CDR3 protein comes from TCRdb applying MiXCR to the 5' RACE reads. The sample has under 150,000 distinct CDR3 sequences, 10% to 15% seen once. In this sample, this clonotype turned up a few times.

The sample consisted of PBMCs, taken at follow-up. The V and J genes are TRBV2 and TRBJ2-7, with a weak D call TRBD2 (5 bases). This sequence originates from a male donor with early-stage non-small cell lung cancer. CDR3 in amino acids: CARTTVQGGEQYF. DNA for the CDR3: TGTGCCAGAACTACAGTGCAAGGAGGCGAGCAGTACTTC.